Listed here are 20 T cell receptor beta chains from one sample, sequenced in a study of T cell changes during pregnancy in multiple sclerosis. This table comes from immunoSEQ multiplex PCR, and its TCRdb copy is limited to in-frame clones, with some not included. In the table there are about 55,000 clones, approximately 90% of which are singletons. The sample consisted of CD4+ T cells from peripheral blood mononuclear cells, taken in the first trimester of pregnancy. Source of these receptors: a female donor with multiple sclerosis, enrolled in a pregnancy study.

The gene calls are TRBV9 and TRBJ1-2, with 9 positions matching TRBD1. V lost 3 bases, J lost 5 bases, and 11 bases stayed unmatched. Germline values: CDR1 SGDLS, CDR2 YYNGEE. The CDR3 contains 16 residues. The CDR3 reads CASSADPTGGPYGYTF. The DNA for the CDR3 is TGTGCCAGCAGCGCCGACCCCACAGGGGGCCCTTATGGCTACACCTTC.

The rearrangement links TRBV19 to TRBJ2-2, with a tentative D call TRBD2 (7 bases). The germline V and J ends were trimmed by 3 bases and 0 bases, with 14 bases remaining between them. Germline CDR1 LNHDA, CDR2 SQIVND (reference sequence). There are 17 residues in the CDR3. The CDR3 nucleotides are TGTGCCAGTAGTATCCTGGGCGGGGGCGCGAACACCGGGGAGCTGTTTTTT. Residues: CASSILGGGANTGELFF.

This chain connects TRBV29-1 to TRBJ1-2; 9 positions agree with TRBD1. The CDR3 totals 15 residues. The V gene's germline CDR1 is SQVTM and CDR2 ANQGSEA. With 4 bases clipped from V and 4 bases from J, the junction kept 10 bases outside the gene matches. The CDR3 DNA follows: TGCAGCGTTGCGCTTTATACAGGGGGCATCTATGGCTACACCTTC. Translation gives CSVALYTGGIYGYTF.

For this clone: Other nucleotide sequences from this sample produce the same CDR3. Here the CDR3 reads CASSPRDFSTDTQYF. CDR3 bases: TGTGCCAGCAGCCCGCGGGACTTCAGCACAGATACGCAGTATTTT. J is TRBJ2-3 and V is TRBV7-2; TRBD2 is a possible D gene (6 bases). The CDR3 extends over 15 amino acids. Between the trimmed V and J ends, which lost 5 bases and 0 bases, there was a span of 12 bases. Germline V lookup: CDR1 SGHTA, CDR2 FQGNSA.

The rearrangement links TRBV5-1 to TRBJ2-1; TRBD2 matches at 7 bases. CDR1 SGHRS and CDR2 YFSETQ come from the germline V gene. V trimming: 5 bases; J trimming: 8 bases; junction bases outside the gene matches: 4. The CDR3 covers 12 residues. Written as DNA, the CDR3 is TGCGCCAGCAGGAGACTAGCCGATGAGCAGTTCTTC. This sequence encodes CASRRLADEQFF.

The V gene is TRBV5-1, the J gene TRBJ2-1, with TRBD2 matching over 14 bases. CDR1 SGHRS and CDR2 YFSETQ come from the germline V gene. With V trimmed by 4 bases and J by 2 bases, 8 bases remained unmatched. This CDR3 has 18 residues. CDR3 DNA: TGCGCCAGCAGCACGGGACTAGCGGGAGCGCGAGCCTACAATGAGCAGTTCTTC. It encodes CASSTGLAGARAYNEQFF.

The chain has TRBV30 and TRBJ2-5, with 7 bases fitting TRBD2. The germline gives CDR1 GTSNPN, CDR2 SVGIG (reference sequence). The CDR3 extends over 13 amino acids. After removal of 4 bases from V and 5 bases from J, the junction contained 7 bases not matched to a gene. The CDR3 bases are TGTGCCTGGAATGGCGGGAGCGGGGAGACCCAGTACTTC. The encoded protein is CAWNGGSGETQYF.

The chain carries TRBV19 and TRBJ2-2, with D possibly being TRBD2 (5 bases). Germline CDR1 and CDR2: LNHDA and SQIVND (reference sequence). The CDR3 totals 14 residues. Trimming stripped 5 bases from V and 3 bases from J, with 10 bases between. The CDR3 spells CASSSRTYTGELFF. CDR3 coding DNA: TGTGCCAGTAGTTCTCGGACTTACACCGGGGAGCTGTTTTTT.

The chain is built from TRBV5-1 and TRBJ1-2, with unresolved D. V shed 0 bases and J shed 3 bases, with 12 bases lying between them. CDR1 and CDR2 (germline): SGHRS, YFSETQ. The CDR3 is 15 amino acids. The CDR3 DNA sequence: TGCGCCAGCAGCTTGGCTCCGGGTATCGACTATGGCTACACCTTC. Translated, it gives CASSLAPGIDYGYTF.

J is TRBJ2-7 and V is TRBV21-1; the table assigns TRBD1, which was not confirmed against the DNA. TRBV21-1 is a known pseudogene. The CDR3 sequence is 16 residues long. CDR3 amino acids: CASSERPGFTSYEQYF. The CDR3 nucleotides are TGTGCCAGCAGCGAACGCCCAGGGTTTACCTCCTACGAGCAGTACTTC.

The CDR3 DNA is TGTGCCAGCAGCTTAGTCAACACCAACACCGGGGAGCTGTTTTTT. Amino acid sequence: CASSLVNTNTGELFF. The chain uses TRBV7-9 and TRBJ2-2; D ambiguous. Trimming removed 1 base at V and 2 bases at J, with 8 bases between. The germline V gene has CDR1 SEHNR and CDR2 FQNEAQ (reference sequence). The CDR3 length is 15 residues.

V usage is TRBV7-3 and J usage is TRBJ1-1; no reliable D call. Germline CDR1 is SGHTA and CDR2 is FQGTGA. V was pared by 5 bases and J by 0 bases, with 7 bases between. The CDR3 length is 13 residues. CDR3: CASSLQMNTEAFF. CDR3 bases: TGTGCCAGCAGCCTACAGATGAACACTGAAGCTTTCTTT.

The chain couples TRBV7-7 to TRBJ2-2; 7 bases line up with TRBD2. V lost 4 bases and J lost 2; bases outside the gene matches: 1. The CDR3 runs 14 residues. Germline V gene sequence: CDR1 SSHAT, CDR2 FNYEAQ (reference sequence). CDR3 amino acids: CASSSSGNTGELFF. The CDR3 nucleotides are TGTGCCAGCAGCTCTAGCGGAAACACCGGGGAGCTGTTTTTT.

The CDR3 nucleotides are TGTGCCAGCAGCTTAATGGCAGGGGGCGCCATCAACTATGGCTACACCTTC. Its translation is CASSLMAGGAINYGYTF. The rearrangement links TRBV7-2 to TRBJ1-2; 8 bases align to TRBD1. J gave up 2 bases and V 2 bases, and 10 bases lay outside the gene matches. Looked up from germline, CDR1 is SGHTA and CDR2 is FQGNSA. The CDR3 loop spans 17 amino acids.

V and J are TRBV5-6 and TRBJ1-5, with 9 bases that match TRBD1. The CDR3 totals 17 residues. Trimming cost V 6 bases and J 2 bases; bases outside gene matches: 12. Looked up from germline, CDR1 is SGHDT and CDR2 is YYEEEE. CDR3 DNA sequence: TGTGCCAGCACCCTGGCCGGGACAGGGACGGGCAATCAGCCCCAGCATTTT. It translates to CASTLAGTGTGNQPQHF.

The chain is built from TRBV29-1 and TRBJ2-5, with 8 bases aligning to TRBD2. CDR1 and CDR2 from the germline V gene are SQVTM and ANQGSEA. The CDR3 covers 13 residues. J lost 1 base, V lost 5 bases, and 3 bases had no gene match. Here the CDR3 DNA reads TGCAGCGTTCAACTAGCGGTCCAAGAGACCCAGTACTTC. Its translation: CSVQLAVQETQYF.

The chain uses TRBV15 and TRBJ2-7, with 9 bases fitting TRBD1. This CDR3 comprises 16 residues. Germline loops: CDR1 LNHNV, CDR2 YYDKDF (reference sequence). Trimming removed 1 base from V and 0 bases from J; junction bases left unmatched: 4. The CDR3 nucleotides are TGTGCCACCAGCAGAGGAAAACAGGGGGCCTCCTACGAGCAGTACTTC. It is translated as CATSRGKQGASYEQYF.

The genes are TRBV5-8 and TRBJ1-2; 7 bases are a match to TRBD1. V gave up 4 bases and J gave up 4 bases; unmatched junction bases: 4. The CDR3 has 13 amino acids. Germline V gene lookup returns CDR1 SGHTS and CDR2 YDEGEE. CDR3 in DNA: TGTGCCAGCAGCCCGGACAGGCCCTATGGCTACACCTTC. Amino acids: CASSPDRPYGYTF.

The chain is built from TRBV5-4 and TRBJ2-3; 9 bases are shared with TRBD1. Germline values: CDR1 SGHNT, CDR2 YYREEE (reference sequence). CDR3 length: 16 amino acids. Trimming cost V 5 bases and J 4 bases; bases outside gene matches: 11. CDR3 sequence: CASRHSGTGWADTQYF. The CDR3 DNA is TGTGCCAGCAGACATTCCGGGACAGGGTGGGCAGATACGCAGTATTTT.

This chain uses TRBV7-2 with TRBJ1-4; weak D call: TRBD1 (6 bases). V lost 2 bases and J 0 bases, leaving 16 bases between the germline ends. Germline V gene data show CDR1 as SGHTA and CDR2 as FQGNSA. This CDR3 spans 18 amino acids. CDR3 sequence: CASSLSRGQFTTNEKLFF. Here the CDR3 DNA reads TGTGCCAGCAGCTTATCCAGGGGCCAATTCACAACTAATGAAAAACTGTTTTTT.